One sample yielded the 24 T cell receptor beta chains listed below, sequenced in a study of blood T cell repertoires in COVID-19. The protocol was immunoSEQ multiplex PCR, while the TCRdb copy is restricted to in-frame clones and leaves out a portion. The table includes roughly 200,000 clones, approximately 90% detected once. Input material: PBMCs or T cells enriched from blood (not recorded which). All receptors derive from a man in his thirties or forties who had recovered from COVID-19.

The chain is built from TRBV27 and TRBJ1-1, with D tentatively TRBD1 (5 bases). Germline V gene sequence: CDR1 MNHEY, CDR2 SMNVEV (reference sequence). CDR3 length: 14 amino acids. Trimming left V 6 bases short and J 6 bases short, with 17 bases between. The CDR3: CASSLTEVGPEAFF. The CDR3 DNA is TGTGCCAGCAGCTTGACAGAGGTGGGCCCTGAAGCTTTCTTT.

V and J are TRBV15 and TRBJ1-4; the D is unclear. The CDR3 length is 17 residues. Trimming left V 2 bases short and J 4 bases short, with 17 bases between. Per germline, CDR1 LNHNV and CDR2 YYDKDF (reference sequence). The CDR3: CATSRPSIWHSNEKLFF. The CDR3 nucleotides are TGTGCCACCAGCAGACCCTCCATATGGCACAGTAATGAAAAACTGTTTTTT.

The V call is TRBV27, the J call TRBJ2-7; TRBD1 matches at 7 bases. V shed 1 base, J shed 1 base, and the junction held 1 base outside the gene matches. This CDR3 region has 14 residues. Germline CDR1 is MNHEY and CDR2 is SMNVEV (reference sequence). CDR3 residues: CASSLYRGSYEQYF. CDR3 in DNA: TGTGCCAGCAGTTTATACAGGGGATCCTACGAGCAGTACTTC.

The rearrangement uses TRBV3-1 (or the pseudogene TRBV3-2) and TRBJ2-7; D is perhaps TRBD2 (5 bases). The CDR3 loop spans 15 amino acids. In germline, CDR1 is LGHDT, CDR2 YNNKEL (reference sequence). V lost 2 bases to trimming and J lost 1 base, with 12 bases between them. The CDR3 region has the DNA TGTGCCAGCAGCCAAACTTCAGCGGTATCCTACGAGCAGTACTTC. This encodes CASSQTSAVSYEQYF.

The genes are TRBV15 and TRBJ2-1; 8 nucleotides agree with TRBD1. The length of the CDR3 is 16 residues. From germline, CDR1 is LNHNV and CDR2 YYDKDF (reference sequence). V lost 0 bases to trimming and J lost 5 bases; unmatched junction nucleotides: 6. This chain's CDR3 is CATSRDPGQAHNEQFF. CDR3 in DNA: TGTGCCACCAGCAGAGATCCGGGACAGGCTCACAATGAGCAGTTCTTC.

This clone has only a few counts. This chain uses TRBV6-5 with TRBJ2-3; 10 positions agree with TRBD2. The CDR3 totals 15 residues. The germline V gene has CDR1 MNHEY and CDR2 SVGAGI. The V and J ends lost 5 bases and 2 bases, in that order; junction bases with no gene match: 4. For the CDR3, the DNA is TGTGCCAGCAGTAGAGCGGGAGGGATCACAGATACGCAGTATTTT. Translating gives CASSRAGGITDTQYF.

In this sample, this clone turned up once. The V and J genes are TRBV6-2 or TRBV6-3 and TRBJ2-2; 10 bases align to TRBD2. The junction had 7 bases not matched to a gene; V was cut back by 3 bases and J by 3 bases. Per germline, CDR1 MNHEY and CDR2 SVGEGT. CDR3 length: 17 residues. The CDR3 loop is CASSYVAGGRDTGELFF. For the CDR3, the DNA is TGTGCCAGCAGTTATGTAGCGGGAGGTCGAGACACCGGGGAGCTGTTTTTT.

The CDR3 protein is CATSRAPSGGEQFF. DNA for the CDR3: TGTGCCACCAGCAGAGCCCCCTCTGGTGGCGAGCAGTTCTTC. J is TRBJ2-1 and V is TRBV15; D not certain. Germline CDR1 is LNHNV and CDR2 is YYDKDF (reference sequence). The CDR3 runs to 14 residues. V lost 1 base and J 10 bases, leaving 14 bases between the germline ends.

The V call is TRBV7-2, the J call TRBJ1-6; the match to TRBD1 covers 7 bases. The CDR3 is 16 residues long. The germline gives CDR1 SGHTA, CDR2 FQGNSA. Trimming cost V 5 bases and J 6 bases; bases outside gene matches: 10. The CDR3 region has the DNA TGTGCCAGCAGCCCCCGCCCGGGACAGACTAATTCACCCCTCCACTTT. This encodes CASSPRPGQTNSPLHF. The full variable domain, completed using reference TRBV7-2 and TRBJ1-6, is GAGVSQSPSNKVTEKGKDVELRCDPISGHTALYWYRQSLGQGLEFLIYFQGNSAPDKSGLPSDRFSAERTGGSVSTLTIQRTQQEDSAVYLCASSPRPGQTNSPLHFGNGTRLTVT.

CDR3 sequence reads: CASRDRQGYSNQPQHF. In DNA form, the CDR3 reads TGTGCCAGCAGGGACAGACAGGGCTATAGCAATCAGCCCCAGCATTTT. This sequence joins TRBV2 and TRBJ1-5, with 7 bases aligning to TRBD1. Looked up from germline, CDR1 is SNHLY and CDR2 is FYNNEI. With V trimmed by 6 bases and J by 0 bases, 8 bases remained unmatched. This CDR3 is built from 16 residues.

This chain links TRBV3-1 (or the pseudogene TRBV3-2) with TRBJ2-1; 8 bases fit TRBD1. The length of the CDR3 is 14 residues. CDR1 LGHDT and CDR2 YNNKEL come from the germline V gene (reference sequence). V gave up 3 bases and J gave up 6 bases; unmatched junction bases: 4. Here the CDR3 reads CASSQSQGANEQFF. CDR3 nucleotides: TGTGCCAGCAGCCAGTCGCAGGGGGCCAATGAGCAGTTCTTC.

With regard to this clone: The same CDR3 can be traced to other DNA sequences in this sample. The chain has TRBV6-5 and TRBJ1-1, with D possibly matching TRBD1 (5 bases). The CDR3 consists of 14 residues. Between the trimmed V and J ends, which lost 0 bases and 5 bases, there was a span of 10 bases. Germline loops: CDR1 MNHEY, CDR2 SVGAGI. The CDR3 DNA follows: TGTGCCAGCAGTTACTCGGGGGGGAGAACTGAAGCTTTCTTT. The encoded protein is CASSYSGGRTEAFF.

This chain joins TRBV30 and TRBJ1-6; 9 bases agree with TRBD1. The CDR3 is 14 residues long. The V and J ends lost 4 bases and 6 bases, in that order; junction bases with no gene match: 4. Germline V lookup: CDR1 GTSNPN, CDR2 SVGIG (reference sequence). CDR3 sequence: CAWITGGFNSPLHF. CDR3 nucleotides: TGTGCCTGGATTACAGGGGGCTTTAATTCACCCCTCCACTTT.

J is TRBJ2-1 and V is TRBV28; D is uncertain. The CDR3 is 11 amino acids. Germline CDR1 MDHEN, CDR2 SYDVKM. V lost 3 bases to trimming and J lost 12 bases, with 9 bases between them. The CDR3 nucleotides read TGTGCCAGCAGTTTTGGCCCCGTGCAGTTCTTC. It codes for CASSFGPVQFF.

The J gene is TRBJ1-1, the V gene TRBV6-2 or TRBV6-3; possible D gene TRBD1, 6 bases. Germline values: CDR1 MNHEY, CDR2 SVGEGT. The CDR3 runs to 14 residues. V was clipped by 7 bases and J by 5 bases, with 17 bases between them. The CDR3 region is CASTPRGGRTEAFF. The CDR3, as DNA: TGTGCCAGCACCCCCAGGGGCGGAAGGACTGAAGCTTTCTTT.

The CDR3 sequence: CAWSDNDRPNQPQHF. In DNA form, the CDR3 reads TGTGCCTGGAGTGATAACGACAGGCCTAATCAGCCCCAGCATTTT. The chain uses TRBV30 and TRBJ1-5, with a possible D match to TRBD1 (6 bases). The CDR3 runs 15 residues. V was pared by 1 base and J by 4 bases, with 14 bases between. Looked up from germline, CDR1 is GTSNPN and CDR2 is SVGIG (reference sequence).

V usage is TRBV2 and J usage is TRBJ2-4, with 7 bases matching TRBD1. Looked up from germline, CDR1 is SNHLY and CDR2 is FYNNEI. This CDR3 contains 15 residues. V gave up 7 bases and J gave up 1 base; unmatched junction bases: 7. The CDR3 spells CASIEGQMAKNIQYF. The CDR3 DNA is TGTGCCAGCATTGAGGGACAGATGGCCAAAAACATTCAGTACTTC.

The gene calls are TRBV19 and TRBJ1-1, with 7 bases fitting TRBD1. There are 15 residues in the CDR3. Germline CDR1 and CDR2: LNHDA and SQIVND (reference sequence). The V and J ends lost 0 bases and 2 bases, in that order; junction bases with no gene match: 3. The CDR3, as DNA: TGTGCCAGTAGTATAGATCGGGACAGTAACACTGAAGCTTTCTTT. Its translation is CASSIDRDSNTEAFF.

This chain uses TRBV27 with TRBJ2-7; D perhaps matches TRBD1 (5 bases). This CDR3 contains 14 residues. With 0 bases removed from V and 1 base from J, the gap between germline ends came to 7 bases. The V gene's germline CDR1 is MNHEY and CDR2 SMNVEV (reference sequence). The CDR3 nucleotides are TGTGCCAGCAGTTTATCCCAGGGTTCCTACGAGCAGTACTTC. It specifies CASSLSQGSYEQYF.

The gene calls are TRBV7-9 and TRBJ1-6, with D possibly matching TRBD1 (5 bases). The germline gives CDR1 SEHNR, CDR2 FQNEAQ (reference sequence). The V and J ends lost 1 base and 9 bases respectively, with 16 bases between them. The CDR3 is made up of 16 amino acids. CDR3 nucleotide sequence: TGTGCCAGCAGCTTAGACTTTAGCAGGGTGGCTTCACCCCTCCACTTT. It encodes CASSLDFSRVASPLHF. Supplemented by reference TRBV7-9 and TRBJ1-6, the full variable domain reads DTGVSQNPRHKITKRGQNVTFRCDPISEHNRLYWYRQTLGQGPEFLTYFQNEAQLEKSRLLSDRFSAERPKGSFSTLEIQRTEQGDSAMYLCASSLDFSRVASPLHFGNGTRLTVT.

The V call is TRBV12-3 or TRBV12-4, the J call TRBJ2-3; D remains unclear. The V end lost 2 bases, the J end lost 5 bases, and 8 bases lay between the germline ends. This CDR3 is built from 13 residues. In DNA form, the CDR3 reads TGTGCCAGCAGTTTACCCCCGGGAGATACGCAGTATTTT. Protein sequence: CASSLPPGDTQYF.

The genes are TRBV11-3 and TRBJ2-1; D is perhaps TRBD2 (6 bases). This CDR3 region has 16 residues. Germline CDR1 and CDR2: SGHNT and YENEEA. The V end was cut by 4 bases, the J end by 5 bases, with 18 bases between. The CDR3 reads CASSSFPGVPDNEQFF. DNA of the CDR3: TGTGCCAGCAGCTCCTTCCCGGGGGTTCCGGACAATGAGCAGTTCTTC.

The CDR3 nucleotides read TGTGCCAGTAGTACAATTGACAGAGACACTGAAGCTTTCTTT. It yields the protein CASSTIDRDTEAFF. The rearrangement uses TRBV19 and TRBJ1-1; TRBD1 is a possible D gene (5 bases). Per germline, CDR1 LNHDA and CDR2 SQIVND (reference sequence). The CDR3 loop spans 14 amino acids. V lost 4 bases, J lost 3 bases, and 12 bases lay in between.

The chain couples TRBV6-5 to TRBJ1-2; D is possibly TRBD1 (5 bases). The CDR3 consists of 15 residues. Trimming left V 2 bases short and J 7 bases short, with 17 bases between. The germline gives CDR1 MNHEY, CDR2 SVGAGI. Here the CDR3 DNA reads TGTGCCAGCAGTTACATCCAGGCAGCCCAGGGTGGCTACACCTTC. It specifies CASSYIQAAQGGYTF.